Listed here is a single T cell receptor (beta chain). These data come from a study of shared clonotypes between healthy human individuals. The protocol was immunoSEQ multiplex PCR, while the TCRdb copy is restricted to in-frame clones and leaves out a portion. The repertoire holds more than 400,000 clones, with around 85% as singletons. The germline CDR1 and CDR2 sequences are ENHRY and SYGVKD. CDR3 length: 13 amino acids. V lost 8 bases and J lost 6, with 16 bases in between. The sequenced sample was PBMCs. The receptor comes from a woman between 35 and 50 years old in good health. Some clones in this sample may be carry-over from other donors' samples. The rearrangement uses TRBV10-3 and TRBJ1-1, with a weak D call TRBD1 (5 bases). The CDR3 protein is CAIQGQEGAEAFF. CDR3 sequence (DNA): TGTGCCATCCAAGGGCAGGAAGGGGCTGAAGCTTTCTTT.